Presented here are 24 T cell receptor beta chains from one specimen sequenced in a study of cytomegalovirus exposure and HLA in healthy donors. PCR was performed using 60 Vbeta and 13 Jbeta primers. The protocol was immunoSEQ multiplex PCR, while the TCRdb copy is restricted to in-frame clones and leaves out a portion. The table has 200,000 or so clones, 65% to 85% seen once. Sequencing input: PBMCs. The receptors shown here come from a man in his fifties in good health and CMV-seronegative.

The chain combines TRBV27 with TRBJ1-2, with no clear D. Trimming took 6 bases from V and 8 from J, leaving 16 bases between them. The germline V gene has CDR1 MNHEY and CDR2 SMNVEV (reference sequence). The CDR3 covers 13 residues. The CDR3 coding sequence is TGTGCCAGCAGCCTCAACGGGGTCTGGGGCTACACCTTC. Its translation: CASSLNGVWGYTF.

The chain employs TRBV7-2 and TRBJ2-7, with a weak D call TRBD1 (5 bases). CDR1 and CDR2 (germline): SGHTA, FQGNSA. Trimming took 5 bases from V and 3 from J, leaving 11 bases between them. The CDR3 is 13 amino acids. CDR3 nucleotides: TGTGCCAGCAGCCCGATCGACAGCTACGAGCAGTACTTC. Translated, it gives CASSPIDSYEQYF.

This clone was observed a handful of times. The V gene is TRBV6-1, the J gene TRBJ1-4, with D possibly being TRBD1 (6 bases). This CDR3 has 12 amino acids. Germline loops: CDR1 MNHNS, CDR2 SASEGT. Trimming cost V 2 bases and J 17 bases, with 15 bases left between them. As DNA, the CDR3 is TGTGCCAGCAGTGAATCTATAGACAGGACCTTTTTT. This codes for CASSESIDRTFF.

The genes are TRBV14 and TRBJ2-7, with 8 bases matching TRBD1. The V gene's germline CDR1 is SGHDN and CDR2 FVKESK. The V segment lost 4 bases and the J segment 6 bases; nucleotides outside the gene matches: 11. This CDR3 spans 15 amino acids. The DNA for the CDR3 is TGTGCCAGCAGCCCCCCCAACAGGGGGAAGGGCGAGCAGTACTTC. Its translation is CASSPPNRGKGEQYF.

The chain links TRBV7-9 to TRBJ2-7, with 12 bases aligning to TRBD1. Germline CDR1 SEHNR, CDR2 FQNEAQ (reference sequence). The CDR3 length is 16 residues. V was clipped by 1 base and J by 6 bases; unmatched bases: 7. The CDR3 DNA reads TGTGCCAGCAGCTTAGTGGTGGGACAGGGGGCCTCCGAGCAGTACTTC. This translates into CASSLVVGQGASEQYF.

The chain employs TRBV12-5 and TRBJ1-6, with D uncertain. This CDR3 has 14 residues. V was pared by 1 base and J by 12 bases, with 13 bases between. Germline V gene lookup returns CDR1 LGHNT and CDR2 FRNRAP. The CDR3 loop is CASGLASTTGPLHF. CDR3 bases: TGTGCTAGTGGTTTGGCATCAACGACGGGACCCCTCCACTTT.

The chain employs TRBV5-6 and TRBJ2-1, with no clear D. This CDR3 is built from 15 residues. The V end lost 4 bases, the J end lost 0 bases, and 11 bases lay between the germline ends. CDR1 is SGHDT, CDR2 YYEEEE, per germline. In nucleotides, the CDR3 is TGTGCCAGCAGCCTCGAGTTGGTCTCCTACAATGAGCAGTTCTTC. It codes for CASSLELVSYNEQFF.

The chain employs TRBV19 and TRBJ1-5; TRBD1 is a possible D gene (5 bases). Germline CDR1 and CDR2: LNHDA and SQIVND (reference sequence). The CDR3 has 14 amino acids. The V end lost 5 bases, the J end lost 6 bases, and 14 bases lay between the germline ends. Here the CDR3 reads CASSFGTLSQPQHF. The CDR3 DNA sequence: TGTGCCAGTAGTTTCGGGACTCTGAGTCAGCCCCAGCATTTT. Variable domain in full (rest from reference TRBV19 and TRBJ1-5): DGGITQSPKYLFRKEGQNVTLSCEQNLNHDAMYWYRQDPGQGLRLIYYSQIVNDFQKGDIAEGYSVSREKKESFPLTVTSAQKNPTAFYLCASSFGTLSQPQHFGDGTRLSIL.

The V and J genes are TRBV27 and TRBJ1-6; weak D call: TRBD1 (5 bases). Trimming stripped 3 bases from V and 10 bases from J, with 10 bases between. There are 13 residues in the CDR3. Germline CDR1 reads MNHEY; CDR2 reads SMNVEV (reference sequence). For the CDR3, the DNA is TGTGCCAGCAGTTTCGGGGGTTCGTCACCCCTCCACTTT. Protein sequence: CASSFGGSSPLHF.

The gene calls are TRBV5-1 and TRBJ2-7, with D tentatively TRBD1 (6 bases). Germline V CDR1 and CDR2: SGHRS, YFSETQ. Trimming pared 7 bases from V and 3 bases from J, leaving 14 bases between. This CDR3 is 13 amino acids long. The CDR3 region has the DNA TGCGCCAGCGCGATCACAGGGAACTACGAGCAGTACTTC. Amino acids: CASAITGNYEQYF.

The chain uses TRBV6-5 and TRBJ1-6; D remains ambiguous. V lost 2 bases, J lost 9 bases, and 11 bases lay in between. This CDR3 is 14 amino acids long. CDR1 and CDR2 (germline): MNHEY, SVGAGI. CDR3 in DNA: TGTGCCAGCAGTTACGAGGGTCGCCGTTCACCCCTCCACTTT. Its translation is CASSYEGRRSPLHF.

This chain joins TRBV25-1 and TRBJ1-2, with TRBD1 as a possible D gene (5 bases). Between the trimmed V and J ends, which lost 2 bases and 3 bases, there was a span of 7 bases. In germline, CDR1 is MGHDK, CDR2 SYGVNS. This CDR3 spans 13 amino acids. CDR3 bases: TGTGCCAGCAGTGAAGGAGGGGACTATGGCTACACCTTC. The encoded protein is CASSEGGDYGYTF.

This clone was seen a single time. V gene TRBV7-6 combines with J gene TRBJ2-3, with D possibly matching TRBD2 (5 bases). Germline-derived CDR1 and CDR2 are SGHVS and FNYEAQ. The CDR3 extends over 15 amino acids. Trimming took 5 bases from V and 4 from J, leaving 16 bases between them. CDR3: CASSHRLRTPDTQYF. The DNA of the CDR3 is TGTGCCAGCAGCCACCGACTTAGGACTCCAGATACGCAGTATTTT. The entire variable domain, with the rest obtained from reference TRBV7-6 and TRBJ2-3, is as follows: GAGVSQSPRYKVTKRGQDVALRCDPISGHVSLYWYRQALGQGPEFLTYFNYEAQQDKSGLPNDRFSAERPEGSISTLTIQRTEQRDSAMYRCASSHRLRTPDTQYFGPGTRLTVL.

As concerns this clone: A junction boundary mismatches the germline segment, possibly from a read error. This chain connects TRBV5-1 to TRBJ1-2, with D unclear. CDR3 length: 14 residues. Germline loops: CDR1 SGHRS, CDR2 YFSETQ. CDR3 residues: CASSLVEGNYDYTF. For the CDR3, the DNA is TGCGCCAGCAGCTTGGTGGAGGGTAACTATGACTACACCTTC.

V usage is TRBV2 and J usage is TRBJ2-5; 8 bases fit TRBD1. This CDR3 is 14 amino acids long. Germline lookup yields CDR1 SNHLY and CDR2 FYNNEI. After removal of 6 bases from V and 5 bases from J, the junction contained 8 bases not matched to a gene. CDR3: CASRDYRGVETQYF. CDR3 DNA sequence: TGTGCCAGCAGGGACTACAGGGGGGTTGAGACCCAGTACTTC. Combining the CDR3 with reference TRBV2 and TRBJ2-5 gives the whole variable domain EPEVTQTPSHQVTQMGQEVILRCVPISNHLYFYWYRQILGQKVEFLVSFYNNEISEKSEIFDDQFSVERPDGSNFTLKIRSTKLEDSAMYFCASRDYRGVETQYFGPGTRLLVL.

This clone was counted a few times. The rearrangement uses TRBV27 and TRBJ1-1; D is unclear. Trimming pared 6 bases from V and 0 bases from J, leaving 8 bases between. CDR3 length equals 13 residues. Germline CDR1 and CDR2: MNHEY and SMNVEV (reference sequence). The CDR3, as DNA: TGTGCCAGCAGCCTCCTCTTGAACACTGAAGCTTTCTTT. This translates into CASSLLLNTEAFF.

The J gene is TRBJ1-1, the V gene TRBV10-3, with a possible D match to TRBD1 (6 bases). The germline V gene has CDR1 ENHRY and CDR2 SYGVKD. The CDR3 covers 16 residues. Trimming took 0 bases from V and 0 from J, leaving 11 bases between them. The CDR3 sequence: CAISESKGGVNTEAFF. The CDR3 DNA is TGTGCCATCAGTGAGTCGAAAGGGGGGGTGAACACTGAAGCTTTCTTT.

The rearrangement uses TRBV7-6 and TRBJ2-1; 11 bases are shared with TRBD2. From germline, CDR1 is SGHVS and CDR2 FNYEAQ. The V gene end was trimmed by 1 base and the J gene end by 5 bases; junction bases not matched to a gene: 13. The CDR3 totals 19 residues. The CDR3 region has the DNA TGTGCCAGCAGCTTAGAACGTAGCGGGGGGGCCTCTTTCCACAATGAGCAGTTCTTC. Its protein product is CASSLERSGGASFHNEQFF.

The J gene is TRBJ2-3, the V gene TRBV4-3; 8 nucleotides match TRBD2. V was clipped by 3 bases and J by 1 base; unmatched bases: 3. The CDR3 is 15 residues long. Germline V gene data show CDR1 as LGHNA and CDR2 as YSLEER. CDR3 DNA sequence: TGCGCCAGCAGCCAGACTAGCGTCGGCACAGATACGCAGTATTTT. Protein sequence: CASSQTSVGTDTQYF.

The J gene is TRBJ2-1, the V gene TRBV5-7; 11 nucleotides align to TRBD2. TRBV5-7 is an ORF for which the function is uncertain. V lost 3 bases to trimming and J lost 2 bases; unmatched junction nucleotides: 1. This CDR3 is built from 15 residues. Written as DNA, the CDR3 is TGTGCCAGCAGCTGTAGCGGGGGGGCCTACAATGAGCAGTTCTTC. This translates into CASSCSGGAYNEQFF.

The J gene is TRBJ1-1, the V gene TRBV6-5; D is unresolved. V was cut by 7 bases and J by 5 bases, with 14 bases left in between. Per the germline V gene, CDR1 is MNHEY and CDR2 is SVGAGI. This CDR3 spans 13 amino acids. CDR3 protein: CASKNPPQTEAFF. The CDR3 DNA is TGTGCCAGCAAAAATCCCCCGCAGACTGAAGCTTTCTTT.

The genes are TRBV28 and TRBJ1-2; D may be TRBD1 (5 bases). The CDR3 has 17 amino acids. Looked up from germline, CDR1 is MDHEN and CDR2 is SYDVKM. V was pared by 3 bases and J by 4 bases, with 21 bases between. The CDR3 region is CASSLPGGEVRGYGYTF. CDR3 DNA sequence: TGTGCCAGCAGTTTGCCCGGGGGGGAGGTGAGGGGCTATGGCTACACCTTC.

This clone was seen a few times. The chain couples TRBV27 to TRBJ2-2; weak D call: TRBD2 (6 bases). V dropped 2 bases and J dropped 4 bases, with 14 bases sitting between them. Germline V gives CDR1 MNHEY, CDR2 SMNVEV (reference sequence). The CDR3 is 16 residues long. Here the CDR3 DNA reads TGTGCCAGCAGTTTAAGGTCCGGGCGGGGCACCGGGGAGCTGTTTTTT. Translated: CASSLRSGRGTGELFF.

The V call is TRBV29-1, the J call TRBJ2-7, with D perhaps TRBD1 (5 bases). The V and J ends lost 4 bases and 4 bases respectively, with 8 bases between them. CDR1 is SQVTM, CDR2 ANQGSEA, per germline. The CDR3 extends over 11 amino acids. The CDR3 sequence is CSVGDRYEQYF. CDR3 DNA sequence: TGCAGCGTTGGCGACAGATACGAGCAGTACTTC.